One sample yielded the 2 T cell receptor beta chains listed below, sequenced in a study of cytomegalovirus exposure and HLA in healthy donors. Assay used: immunoSEQ multiplex PCR; TCRdb lists only in-frame clones, some missing. The sample shows 220,000 or so clones, over 80% of them seen only once. The sequenced sample was PBMCs. These receptors all come from a woman in her 30s in good health and CMV-seropositive.

This clone was found a few times. The chain recombines TRBV7-3 with TRBJ2-1; D not resolved. V was pared by 5 bases and J by 5 bases, with 7 bases between. This CDR3 contains 12 residues. Germline CDR1 SGHTA, CDR2 FQGTGA. The CDR3 protein is CASSLGHNEQFF. CDR3 sequence (DNA): TGTGCCAGCAGCCTAGGACACAATGAGCAGTTCTTC.

The chain uses TRBV10-3 and TRBJ2-7, with TRBD1 as a possible D gene (6 bases). The V gene's germline CDR1 is ENHRY and CDR2 SYGVKD. The CDR3 has 13 residues. V was shortened by 10 bases and J by 5 bases, with 18 bases between the two germline ends. CDR3 in amino acids: CATGTPGPHEQYF. The CDR3 DNA follows: TGTGCCACCGGGACACCGGGTCCTCACGAGCAGTACTTC.